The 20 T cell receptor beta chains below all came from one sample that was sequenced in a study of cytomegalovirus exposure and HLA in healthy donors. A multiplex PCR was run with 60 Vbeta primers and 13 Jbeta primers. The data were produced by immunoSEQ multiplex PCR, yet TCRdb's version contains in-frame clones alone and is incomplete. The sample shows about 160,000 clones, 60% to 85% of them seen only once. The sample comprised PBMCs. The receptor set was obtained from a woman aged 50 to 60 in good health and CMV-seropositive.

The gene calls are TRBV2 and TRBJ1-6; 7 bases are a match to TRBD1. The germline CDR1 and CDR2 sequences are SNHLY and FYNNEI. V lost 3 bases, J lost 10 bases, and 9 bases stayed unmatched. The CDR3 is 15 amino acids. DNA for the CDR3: TGTGCCAGCAGTGAGGAGACAGGGATCGGATCACCCCTCCACTTT. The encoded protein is CASSEETGIGSPLHF.

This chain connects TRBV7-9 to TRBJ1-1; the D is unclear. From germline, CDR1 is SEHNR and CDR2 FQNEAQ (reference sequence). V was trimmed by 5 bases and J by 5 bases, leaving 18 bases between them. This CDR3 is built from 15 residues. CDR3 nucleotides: TGTGCCAGCAGCGGATCACGGCGGACTAGGACTGAAGCTTTCTTT. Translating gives CASSGSRRTRTEAFF.

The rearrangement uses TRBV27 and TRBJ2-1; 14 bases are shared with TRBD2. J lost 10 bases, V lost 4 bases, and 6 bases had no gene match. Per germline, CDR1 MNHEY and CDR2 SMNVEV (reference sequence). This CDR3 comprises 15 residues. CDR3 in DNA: TGTGCCAGCAGTTGGACTAGCGGGGGGTTAGGGGAGCAGTTCTTC. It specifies CASSWTSGGLGEQFF.

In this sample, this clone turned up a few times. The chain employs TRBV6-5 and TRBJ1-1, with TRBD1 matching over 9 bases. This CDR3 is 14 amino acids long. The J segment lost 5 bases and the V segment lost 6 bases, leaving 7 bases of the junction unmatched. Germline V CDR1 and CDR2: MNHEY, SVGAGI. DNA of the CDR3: TGTGCCAGCAGAAATCGACAGGGGGGGACTGAAGCTTTCTTT. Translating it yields CASRNRQGGTEAFF.

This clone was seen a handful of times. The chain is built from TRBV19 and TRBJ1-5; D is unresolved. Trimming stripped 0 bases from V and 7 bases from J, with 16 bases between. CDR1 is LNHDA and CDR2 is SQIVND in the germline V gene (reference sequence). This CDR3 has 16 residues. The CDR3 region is CASSIDTDRVGQPQHF. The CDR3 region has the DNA TGTGCCAGTAGTATAGATACAGACCGTGTTGGACAGCCCCAGCATTTT.

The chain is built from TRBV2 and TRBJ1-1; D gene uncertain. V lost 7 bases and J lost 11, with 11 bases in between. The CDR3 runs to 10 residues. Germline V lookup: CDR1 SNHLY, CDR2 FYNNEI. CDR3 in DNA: TGTGCCAGCACCCGGGAGCCTGCTTTCTTT. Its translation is CASTREPAFF.

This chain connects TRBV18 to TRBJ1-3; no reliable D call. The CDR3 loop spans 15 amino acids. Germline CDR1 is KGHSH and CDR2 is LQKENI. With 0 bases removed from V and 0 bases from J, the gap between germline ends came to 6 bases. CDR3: CASSPPGNSGNTIYF. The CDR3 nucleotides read TGTGCCAGCTCACCACCTGGCAACTCTGGAAACACCATATATTTT.

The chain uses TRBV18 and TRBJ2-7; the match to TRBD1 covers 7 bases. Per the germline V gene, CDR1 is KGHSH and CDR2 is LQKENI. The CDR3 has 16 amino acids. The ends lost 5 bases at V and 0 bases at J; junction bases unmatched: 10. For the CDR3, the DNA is TGTGCCAGCTCATTTAGGACAGGACAAAGCTCCTACGAGCAGTACTTC. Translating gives CASSFRTGQSSYEQYF.

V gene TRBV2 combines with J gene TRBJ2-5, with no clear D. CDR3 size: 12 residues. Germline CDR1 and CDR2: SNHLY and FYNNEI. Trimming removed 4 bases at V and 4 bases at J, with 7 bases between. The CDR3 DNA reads TGTGCCAGCAGTGTACTTGTAGAGACCCAGTACTTC. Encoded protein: CASSVLVETQYF.

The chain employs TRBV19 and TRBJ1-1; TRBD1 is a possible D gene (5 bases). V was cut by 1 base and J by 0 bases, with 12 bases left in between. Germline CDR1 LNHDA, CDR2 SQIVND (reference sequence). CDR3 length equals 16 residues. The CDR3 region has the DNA TGTGCCAGTAGTATAGGGTGGGGACTTCTGAACACTGAAGCTTTCTTT. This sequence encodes CASSIGWGLLNTEAFF.

DNA for the CDR3: TGTGCCAGCATTGTAGGGGGCTCGACCACCGGGGAGCTGTTTTTT. This gives the protein CASIVGGSTTGELFF. J is TRBJ2-2 and V is TRBV2, with TRBD1 matching over 7 bases. This CDR3 has 15 residues. Germline loops: CDR1 SNHLY, CDR2 FYNNEI. The V gene end was trimmed by 7 bases and the J gene end by 4 bases; junction bases not matched to a gene: 9.

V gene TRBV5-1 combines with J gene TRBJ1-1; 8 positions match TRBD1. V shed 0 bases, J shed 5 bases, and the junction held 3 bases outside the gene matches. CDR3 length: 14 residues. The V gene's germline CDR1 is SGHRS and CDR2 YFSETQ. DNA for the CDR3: TGCGCCAGCAGCTTGGGGACAGGGAAAACTGAAGCTTTCTTT. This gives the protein CASSLGTGKTEAFF.

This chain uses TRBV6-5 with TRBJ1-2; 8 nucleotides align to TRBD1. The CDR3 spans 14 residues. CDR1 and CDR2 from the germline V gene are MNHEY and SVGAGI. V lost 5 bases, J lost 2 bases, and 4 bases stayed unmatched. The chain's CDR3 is CASSRGQGNYGYTF. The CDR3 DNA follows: TGTGCCAGCAGTCGCGGACAGGGAAACTATGGCTACACCTTC.

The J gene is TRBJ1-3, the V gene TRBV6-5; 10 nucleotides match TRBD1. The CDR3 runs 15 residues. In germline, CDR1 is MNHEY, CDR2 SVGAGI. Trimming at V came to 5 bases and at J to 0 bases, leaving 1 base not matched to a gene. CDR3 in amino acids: CASSGQGVSGNTIYF. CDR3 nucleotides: TGTGCCAGCAGTGGACAGGGGGTCTCTGGAAACACCATATATTTT.

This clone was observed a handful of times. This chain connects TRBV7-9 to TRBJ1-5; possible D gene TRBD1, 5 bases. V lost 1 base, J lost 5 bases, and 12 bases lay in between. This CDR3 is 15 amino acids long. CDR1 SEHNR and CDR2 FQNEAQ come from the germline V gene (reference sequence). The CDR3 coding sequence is TGTGCCAGCAGCTTAGAAGGCGGAGGGGATCAGCCCCAGCATTTT. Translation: CASSLEGGGDQPQHF.

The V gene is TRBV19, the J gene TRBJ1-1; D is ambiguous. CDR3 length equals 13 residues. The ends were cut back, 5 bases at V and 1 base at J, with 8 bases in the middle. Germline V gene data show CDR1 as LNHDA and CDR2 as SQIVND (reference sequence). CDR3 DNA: TGTGCCAGTAGTCGACAAACGAACACTGAAGCTTTCTTT. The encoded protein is CASSRQTNTEAFF.

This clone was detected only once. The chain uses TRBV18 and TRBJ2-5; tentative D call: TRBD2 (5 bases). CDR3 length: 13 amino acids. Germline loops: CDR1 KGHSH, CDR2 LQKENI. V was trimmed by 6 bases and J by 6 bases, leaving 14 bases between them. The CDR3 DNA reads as TGTGCCAGCTCCCAAGGGCCGGGGAAGACCCAGTACTTC. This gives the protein CASSQGPGKTQYF. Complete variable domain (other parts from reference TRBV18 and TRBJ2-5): NAGVMQNPRHLVRRRGQEARLRCSPMKGHSHVYWYRQLPEEGLKFMVYLQKENIIDESGMPKERFSAEFPKEGPSILRIQQVVRGDSAAYFCASSQGPGKTQYFGPGTRLLVL.

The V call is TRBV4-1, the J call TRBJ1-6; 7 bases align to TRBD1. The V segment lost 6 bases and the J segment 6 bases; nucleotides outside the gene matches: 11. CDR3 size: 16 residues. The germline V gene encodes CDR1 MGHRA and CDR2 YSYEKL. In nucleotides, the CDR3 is TGCGCCAGCAGTAAAAGCCCCGGACAGGTTAATTCACCCCTCCACTTT. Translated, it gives CASSKSPGQVNSPLHF.

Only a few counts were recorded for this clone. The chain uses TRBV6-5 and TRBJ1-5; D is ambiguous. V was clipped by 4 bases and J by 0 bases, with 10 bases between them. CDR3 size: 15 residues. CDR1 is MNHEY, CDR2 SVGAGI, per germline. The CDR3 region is CASSLTGHSNQPQHF. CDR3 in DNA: TGTGCCAGCAGTTTGACGGGTCATAGCAATCAGCCCCAGCATTTT.

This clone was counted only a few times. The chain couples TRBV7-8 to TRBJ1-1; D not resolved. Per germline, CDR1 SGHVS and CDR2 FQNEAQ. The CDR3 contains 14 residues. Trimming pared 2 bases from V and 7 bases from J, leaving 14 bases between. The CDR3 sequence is CASSLLARPGEAFF. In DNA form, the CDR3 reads TGTGCCAGCAGCTTACTAGCCCGGCCAGGTGAAGCTTTCTTT.